One and the same sample provided the 10 T cell receptor beta chains below, sequenced in a study of regulatory T cells in long-lasting Graves disease. Arm-PCR with iRepertoire HTBI primers amplified the CDR3 regions for these TCR beta libraries. MiXCR was run by TCRdb on the multiplex PCR reads, yielding one entry per CDR3 protein. The sample has a few hundred thousand distinct CDR3 sequences; roughly a fifth are singletons. Documented time point: persistent/refractory GD, antithyroid drugs over 5 years with positive TRAb. Making the TCR library involved RNA that had been extracted from PBMCs. Sequenced here: peripheral blood mononuclear cells (PBMCs), sampled when the disease was refractory, from a patient treated with antithyroid drugs. Receptors originate from a female donor with Graves disease.

The chain uses TRBV7-9 and TRBJ2-1; 9 bases agree with TRBD2. V shed 5 bases, J shed 0 bases, and the junction held 8 bases outside the gene matches. In germline, CDR1 is SEHNR, CDR2 FQNEAQ (reference sequence). The CDR3 covers 17 residues. In nucleotides, the CDR3 is TGTGCCAGCAGCCGATCTAGCGGGGTGAGCTCCTACAATGAGCAGTTCTTC. Residues: CASSRSSGVSSYNEQFF.

The rearrangement joins TRBV29-1 to TRBJ2-5; no definite D call. This CDR3 is 12 amino acids long. Germline CDR1 is SQVTM and CDR2 is ANQGSEA. Trimming took off 4 bases at V and 4 bases at J, with 10 bases between the two ends. The CDR3 DNA follows: TGCAGCGTTGGAAGGGCCGGAGAGACCCAGTACTTC. Translating it yields CSVGRAGETQYF.

The chain uses TRBV20-1 and TRBJ2-5, with D unresolved. From germline, CDR1 is DFQATT and CDR2 SNEGSKA (reference sequence). This CDR3 has 13 amino acids. The V end was cut by 6 bases, the J end by 4 bases, with 15 bases between. The DNA of the CDR3 is TGCAGTGCCGAGTGGGAATTCTTAGAGACCCAGTACTTC. Residues: CSAEWEFLETQYF.

This clonotype has only a few counts. V usage is TRBV29-1 and J usage is TRBJ2-7; unclear D gene. CDR1 is SQVTM, CDR2 ANQGSEA, per germline. The CDR3 loop spans 14 amino acids. V was shortened by 2 bases and J by 6 bases, with 17 bases between the two germline ends. The CDR3 reads CSVEPLVKGAEQYF. The CDR3 bases are TGCAGCGTTGAACCGCTGGTCAAAGGTGCCGAGCAGTACTTC.

This clonotype was recorded a few times. This chain connects TRBV5-1 to TRBJ2-7; TRBD2 agrees at 11 bases. The germline V gene encodes CDR1 SGHRS and CDR2 YFSETQ. The CDR3 is 15 amino acids. Germline trimming cut 4 bases from V and 3 bases from J; bases unmatched to any gene: 6. The CDR3 DNA follows: TGCGCCAGCAGCGGGGGACTAGCGGTGAACTACGAGCAGTACTTC. As protein: CASSGGLAVNYEQYF.

The chain combines TRBV9 with TRBJ2-2; 8 bases match TRBD2. The CDR3 has 15 residues. The V gene end was trimmed by 3 bases and the J gene end by 6 bases; junction bases not matched to a gene: 7. CDR1 and CDR2 (germline): SGDLS, YYNGEE. CDR3 sequence reads: CASSGGTSPPGELFF. The CDR3 nucleotides are TGTGCCAGCAGCGGTGGGACTAGTCCCCCCGGGGAGCTGTTTTTT.

This clonotype was observed many times. The chain carries TRBV7-8 and TRBJ2-5; 7 positions match TRBD1. CDR3 length equals 15 residues. Germline CDR1 SGHVS, CDR2 FQNEAQ. The junction had 7 bases not matched to a gene; V was cut back by 0 bases and J by 6 bases. The CDR3 sequence is CASSLATGNWKTQYF. The DNA for the CDR3 is TGTGCCAGCAGCTTAGCGACAGGGAATTGGAAGACCCAGTACTTC. The whole variable domain, filled in from reference TRBV7-8 and TRBJ2-5, reads GAGVSQSPRYKVAKRGQDVALRCDPISGHVSLFWYQQALGQGPEFLTYFQNEAQLDKSGLPSDRFFAERPEGSVSTLKIQRTQQEDSAVYLCASSLATGNWKTQYFGPGTRLLVL.

V gene TRBV19 combines with J gene TRBJ2-2, with D possibly being TRBD2 (6 bases). This CDR3 region has 17 residues. Trimming removed 3 bases at V and 7 bases at J, with 21 bases between. Germline assignment: CDR1 LNHDA and CDR2 SQIVND (reference sequence). The CDR3 DNA follows: TGTGCCAGTAGTATGGATGGTGAGGTGCTAGCGTTCGGGGAGCTGTTTTTT. Amino acid sequence: CASSMDGEVLAFGELFF.

This clonotype was recorded at least ten times. The V gene is TRBV28, the J gene TRBJ1-6; TRBD1 agrees at 8 bases. The CDR3 has 13 residues. V lost 10 bases and J lost 10; bases outside the gene matches: 9. Germline V lookup: CDR1 MDHEN, CDR2 SYDVKM. DNA for the CDR3: TGTGCCATCCAGGGGGCGAAAAGGTCACCCCTCCACTTT. This gives the protein CAIQGAKRSPLHF.

In this sample, this clonotype turned up many times. The chain joins TRBV28 to TRBJ2-2; TRBD1 matches 8 bases. The ends lost 6 bases at V and 8 bases at J; junction bases unmatched: 8. The CDR3 consists of 14 residues. Germline V gene sequence: CDR1 MDHEN, CDR2 SYDVKM. The CDR3 loop is CASSYRGWPGELFF. The CDR3 nucleotides read TGTGCCAGCAGCTACAGGGGGTGGCCTGGGGAGCTGTTTTTT.